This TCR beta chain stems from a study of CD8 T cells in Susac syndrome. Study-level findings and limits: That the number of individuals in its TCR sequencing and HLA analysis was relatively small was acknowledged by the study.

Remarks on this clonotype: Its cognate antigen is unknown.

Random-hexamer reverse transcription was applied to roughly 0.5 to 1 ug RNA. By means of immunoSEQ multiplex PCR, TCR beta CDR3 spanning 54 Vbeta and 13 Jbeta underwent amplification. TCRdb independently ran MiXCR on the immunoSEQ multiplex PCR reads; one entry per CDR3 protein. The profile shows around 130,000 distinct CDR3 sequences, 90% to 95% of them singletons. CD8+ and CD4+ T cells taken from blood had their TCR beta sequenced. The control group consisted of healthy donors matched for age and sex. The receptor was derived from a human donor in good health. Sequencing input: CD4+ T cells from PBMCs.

The CDR3 DNA follows: TGCAGCGTTGGAGGCGGCTCTTCCGCAGATACGCAGTATTTT. Its translation is CSVGGGSSADTQYF. The chain has TRBV29-1 and TRBJ2-3, with no clear D. Germline V gene lookup returns CDR1 SQVTM and CDR2 ANQGSEA. The V and J ends lost 4 bases and 4 bases respectively, with 15 bases between them. The CDR3 is 14 residues long.